This T cell receptor beta chain emerged from a study of T cell repertoires in cytomegalovirus infection. On the study more broadly: Shared public TCR beta signatures pointed to both CMV infection and a matching HLA type. Findings and limits, study-wide: The cumulative frequency of public TCR beta families identified carriers of CMV plus the relevant HLA.

J lost 1 base, V lost 5 bases, and 7 bases had no gene match. The germline CDR1 and CDR2 sequences are SGHVS and FNYEAQ. There are 15 residues in the CDR3. This clonotype was picked up a small number of times. Its specificity is not known. TCRdb re-called the reads with MiXCR, one entry per CDR3 protein. The repertoire consists of approximately 220,000 distinct CDR3 sequences, with around two fifths occurring once and the leading ten covering over 45%. The chain employs TRBV7-6 and TRBJ2-7; 8 bases match TRBD1. This clonotype was obtained from a human donor in good health (CMV status not recorded). Some clones in this sample may be carry-over from other donors' samples. Sequenced here: CD8+ T cells from cultured PBMCs, sampled from culture after CMV antigen stimulation. This chain's CDR3 is CASSQGTGVSYEQYF. The CDR3 DNA reads TGTGCCAGCAGCCAAGGGACAGGCGTTTCCTACGAGCAGTACTTC.